This TCR beta chain comes out of a study of tissue T cells after allogeneic stem cell transplantation. Findings of the study overall: Motif-based clustering found tissue-specific repertoire signatures shared across patients, though few clones were shared. Tissue-detected TCR repertoire was only partly captured by blood and spleen T cells.

Using immunoSEQ multiplex PCR, the repertoire was profiled, and TCRdb retains in-frame clones only, with some absent. The table has fewer than 7,500 clones, 50% seen once; the top ten hold approximately 5%. In regard to this clone: As yet, its antigen is unknown. Each gene name is a mouse one. The read gets to within 1 residue of the CDR3 end, and the germline J gene fills in the rest.

Time point specified: mouse harvest day 7 after allogeneic transplant. The graft held 10^6 splenic CD5+ T cells and 10^7 T-cell-depleted bone marrow cells. In germline, CDR1 is SGHND, CDR2 FRSKSL. The CDR3 has 13 amino acids. V gave up 6 bases and J gave up 0 bases, with 6 bases separating them. Sequencing input: gut tissue. This TCR came from a female BALB/c mouse given C57BL/6 T cells with graft-versus-host disease after an allogeneic hematopoietic cell transplant. The chain links TRBV15 to TRBJ1-3, with D perhaps matching TRBD1 (5 bases). The CDR3 DNA, read in part, is TGTGCCAGCAGCGACAGTTCTGGAAATACGCTCTAT. Encoded protein: CASSDSSGNTLY. The entire CDR3 sequence reads CASSDSSGNTLYF.